The 22 T cell receptor beta chains below were found in one sample sequenced in a study of T cell repertoires in cytomegalovirus infection. These receptors lack a known antigen. Each CDR3 protein is one row after TCRdb ran MiXCR on the reads. This sample has around 310,000 distinct CDR3 sequences, with roughly 28% found just once. The sequencing used cultured PBMCs, collected from culture after CMV antigen stimulation. The receptors derive from a human donor in good health (CMV status not recorded). Some clones in this sample may be carry-over from other donors' samples.

The rearrangement uses TRBV11-2 and TRBJ2-3, with D possibly TRBD1 on 5 matching bases. This CDR3 contains 18 residues. CDR1 and CDR2 from the germline V gene are SGHAT and FQNNGV. The V gene lost 4 bases and the J gene lost 3 bases, with 23 bases spanning the gap. The CDR3: CASSSIGEWVSPTDTQYF. For the CDR3, the DNA is TGTGCCAGCAGCTCAATAGGGGAATGGGTCTCGCCTACAGATACGCAGTATTTT.

The rearrangement joins TRBV4-1 to TRBJ2-5, with D unresolved. The germline gives CDR1 MGHRA, CDR2 YSYEKL. This CDR3 spans 15 amino acids. Trimming left V 1 base short and J 5 bases short, with 14 bases between. The CDR3 loop reads CASSQVLSSRETQYF. CDR3 DNA sequence: TGCGCCAGCAGCCAAGTTCTCTCCTCACGGGAGACCCAGTACTTC.

This clonotype occurred a few times. The rearrangement links TRBV5-1 to TRBJ2-7; 10 positions agree with TRBD2. The junction had 4 bases not matched to a gene; V was cut back by 3 bases and J by 4 bases. The germline gives CDR1 SGHRS, CDR2 YFSETQ. The CDR3 totals 14 residues. The CDR3 DNA reads as TGCGCCAGCAGCTCTAGCGGGAGTATGTACGAGCAGTACTTC. Translating it yields CASSSSGSMYEQYF. The whole variable domain, filled in from reference TRBV5-1 and TRBJ2-7, reads KAGVTQTPRYLIKTRGQQVTLSCSPISGHRSVSWYQQTPGQGLQFLFEYFSETQRNKGNFPGRFSGRQFSNSRSEMNVSTLELGDSALYLCASSSSGSMYEQYFGPGTRLTVT.

A few counts support this clonotype. This chain links TRBV6-1 with TRBJ2-7, with unresolved D. The CDR3 runs 13 residues. V lost 1 base and J 3 bases, leaving 7 bases between the germline ends. Germline assignment: CDR1 MNHNS and CDR2 SASEGT. The CDR3 coding sequence is TGTGCCAGCAGTGAAGGACTGATCTACGAGCAGTACTTC. It yields the protein CASSEGLIYEQYF.

The CDR3 DNA sequence: TGTGCCAGCAGCTCCTCCCATAGCTCCTACGAGCAGTACTTC. Protein product: CASSSSHSSYEQYF. This chain uses TRBV5-6 with TRBJ2-7; D is unresolved. Trimming took off 3 bases at V and 0 bases at J, with 10 bases between the two ends. CDR1 and CDR2 (germline): SGHDT, YYEEEE. The CDR3 spans 14 residues.

Only a few counts were recorded for this clonotype. The chain uses TRBV6-1 and TRBJ2-2; D is perhaps TRBD2 (6 bases). The CDR3 consists of 14 residues. Trimming cost V 6 bases and J 3 bases, with 11 bases left between them. Germline V CDR1 and CDR2: MNHNS, SASEGT. The CDR3, as DNA: TGTGCCAGCAGCGACAGCGGGCACACCGGGGAGCTGTTTTTT. Encoded protein: CASSDSGHTGELFF.

This clonotype was observed a single time. V usage is TRBV28 and J usage is TRBJ2-1; TRBD2 is a possible D gene (6 bases). Germline V CDR1 and CDR2: MDHEN, SYDVKM. CDR3 length: 14 amino acids. V lost 2 bases and J 7 bases, leaving 12 bases between the germline ends. The CDR3 sequence: CASSLGDSFNEQFF. For the CDR3, the DNA is TGTGCCAGCAGTTTAGGGGACTCATTTAATGAGCAGTTCTTC.

The genes are TRBV7-3 and TRBJ2-1; 14 positions match TRBD2. Germline V gives CDR1 SGHTA, CDR2 FQGTGA. This CDR3 is 16 amino acids long. Losses at the gene ends were 5 bases for V and 9 bases for J; bases not matched to a gene: 9. The CDR3 nucleotides read TGTGCCAGCAGCCCCGTGACTAGCGGGAGGGCCGGTGAGCAGTTCTTC. Translating gives CASSPVTSGRAGEQFF.

The chain carries TRBV6-6 and TRBJ1-6; D remains unclear. CDR1 MNHNY and CDR2 SVGAGI come from the germline V gene (reference sequence). The CDR3 length is 14 residues. V was clipped by 2 bases and J by 8 bases, with 10 bases between them. The CDR3 spells CASSYGGRDSPLHF. CDR3 nucleotides: TGTGCCAGCAGTTACGGAGGGAGGGATTCACCCCTCCACTTT.

This clonotype is a singleton in its sample. This chain joins TRBV7-7 and TRBJ2-5, with D possibly being TRBD2 (7 bases). This CDR3 region has 15 residues. CDR1 and CDR2 (germline): SSHAT, FNYEAQ (reference sequence). Trimming pared 1 base from V and 5 bases from J, leaving 14 bases between. As DNA, the CDR3 is TGTGCCAGCAGCTTAGGCAGGGGAGGGCGGGAGACCCAGTACTTC. Protein: CASSLGRGGRETQYF.

V usage is TRBV11-2 and J usage is TRBJ2-5; TRBD2 might be the D (5 bases). Germline V CDR1 and CDR2: SGHAT, FQNNGV. This CDR3 contains 11 residues. The V and J ends lost 6 bases and 7 bases respectively, with 9 bases between them. In nucleotides, the CDR3 is TGTGCCAGCAGGTCCGGAGGGACCCAGTACTTC. Its translation is CASRSGGTQYF.

This clonotype has more than one count but fewer than ten. The gene calls are TRBV20-1 and TRBJ2-1, with unresolved D. Trimming stripped 6 bases from V and 0 bases from J, with 18 bases between. CDR1 and CDR2 (germline): DFQATT, SNEGSKA (reference sequence). This CDR3 region has 16 residues. CDR3 in DNA: TGCAGTGCCCGCCCCCTTAGAGGAAGCTCCTACAATGAGCAGTTCTTC. Translating it yields CSARPLRGSSYNEQFF.

This chain uses TRBV7-9 with TRBJ2-4; perhaps TRBD1 as D (6 bases). Germline lookup yields CDR1 SEHNR and CDR2 FQNEAQ (reference sequence). The V end was cut by 5 bases, the J end by 0 bases, with 11 bases between. This CDR3 contains 15 residues. The CDR3 nucleotides are TGTGCCAGCAGCAAGACAGGAATAGCCAAAAACATTCAGTACTTC. Its translation: CASSKTGIAKNIQYF.

V is TRBV27 and J is TRBJ2-5; 8 bases fit TRBD1. The trim removed 5 bases at V and 5 bases at J, leaving 4 bases unmatched. The CDR3 is made up of 13 amino acids. Germline CDR1 reads MNHEY; CDR2 reads SMNVEV (reference sequence). As DNA, the CDR3 is TGTGCCAGCAGTCCTTGGGACAGGGAGACCCAGTACTTC. Translated, it gives CASSPWDRETQYF.

The chain uses TRBV28 and TRBJ2-1, with D possibly TRBD1 on 5 matching bases. V was pared by 2 bases and J by 9 bases, with 14 bases between. Looked up from germline, CDR1 is MDHEN and CDR2 is SYDVKM. The CDR3 is 14 residues long. This CDR3 is CASSLIFQGTEQFF. CDR3 sequence (DNA): TGTGCCAGCAGTTTAATTTTCCAGGGCACTGAGCAGTTCTTC.

This clonotype was detected only a few times. This chain links TRBV7-9 with TRBJ2-5; TRBD1 is a possible D gene (5 bases). CDR3 size: 15 residues. In germline, CDR1 is SEHNR, CDR2 FQNEAQ (reference sequence). V was pared by 2 bases and J by 5 bases, with 15 bases between. This CDR3 is CASSLSAGPTETQYF. CDR3 DNA sequence: TGTGCCAGCAGCTTAAGTGCAGGGCCGACGGAGACCCAGTACTTC.

This clonotype was counted a few times. This chain uses TRBV19 with TRBJ1-4, with 12 nucleotides matching TRBD1. Germline trimming cut 7 bases from V and 7 bases from J; bases unmatched to any gene: 10. The CDR3 is 16 amino acids. Germline V CDR1 and CDR2: LNHDA, SQIVND (reference sequence). The CDR3, as DNA: TGTGCCAGTATGAGAGGGACAGGGGGCCATAGTGAAAAACTGTTTTTT. It encodes CASMRGTGGHSEKLFF.

V usage is TRBV7-9 and J usage is TRBJ1-5; maybe TRBD1 (6 bases). This CDR3 is built from 15 residues. Per the germline V gene, CDR1 is SEHNR and CDR2 is FQNEAQ (reference sequence). V was clipped by 5 bases and J by 5 bases, with 16 bases between them. CDR3 amino acids: CASSPVQGADQPQHF. The CDR3 DNA reads TGTGCCAGCAGCCCGGTACAGGGAGCGGATCAGCCCCAGCATTTT.

The chain employs TRBV6-5 and TRBJ2-1; TRBD2 is a possible D gene (6 bases). Trimming left V 8 bases short and J 7 bases short, with 15 bases between. This CDR3 has 13 amino acids. Germline CDR1 is MNHEY and CDR2 is SVGAGI. Written as DNA, the CDR3 is TGTGCCAGCCGGGACTCCGGGGAGAATGAGCAGTTCTTC. Its protein is CASRDSGENEQFF.

This rearrangement joins TRBV19 to TRBJ1-5; D is unclear. The CDR3 has 13 amino acids. Per the germline V gene, CDR1 is LNHDA and CDR2 is SQIVND (reference sequence). Trimming stripped 2 bases from V and 5 bases from J, with 7 bases between. CDR3 amino acids: CASSILSDQPQHF. The CDR3 DNA reads TGTGCCAGTAGTATATTGAGTGATCAGCCCCAGCATTTT.

This chain links TRBV7-9 with TRBJ2-7; possible D gene TRBD2, 6 bases. Germline CDR1 SEHNR, CDR2 FQNEAQ (reference sequence). Trimming left V 2 bases short and J 5 bases short, with 7 bases between. The length of the CDR3 is 12 residues. This chain's CDR3 is CASSLRRDEQYF. The CDR3, as DNA: TGTGCCAGCAGCTTACGGAGGGACGAGCAGTACTTC. Combining the CDR3 with reference TRBV7-9 and TRBJ2-7 gives the whole variable domain DTGVSQNPRHKITKRGQNVTFRCDPISEHNRLYWYRQTLGQGPEFLTYFQNEAQLEKSRLLSDRFSAERPKGSFSTLEIQRTEQGDSAMYLCASSLRRDEQYFGPGTRLTVT.

This clonotype was seen a handful of times. V and J are TRBV28 and TRBJ2-1; D is unresolved. The CDR3 contains 11 residues. V was cut by 6 bases and J by 7 bases, with 7 bases left in between. Germline CDR1 MDHEN, CDR2 SYDVKM. The CDR3 nucleotides read TGTGCCAGCAGGGCCCTGAATGAGCAGTTCTTC. It translates to CASRALNEQFF.